This is a list of T cell receptor beta chains from one sample in a study of blood T cell repertoires in COVID-19. Some clones are missing from TCRdb's copy, which holds only in-frame ones; the method was immunoSEQ multiplex PCR. There are some 250,000 clones in the sample; more than 75% occur only once, and approximately 5.3% lies in the top ten. Source material: peripheral blood. These receptor sequences come from a woman aged 55-70 years with COVID-19, enrolled during active disease. CDR3s include the opening cysteine and the closing phenylalanine or tryptophan. D genes are given only for firm matches. The listing skips clone size in some rows; elsewhere it reads once, few, many or a size class.

d_call	j_call	v_call	clone_size	cdr3_aa	cdr3_nt
-	TRBJ1-5	TRBV5-1	-	CASSLGGGQPQHF	TGCGCCAGCAGCTTGGGGGGGGGTCAGCCCCAGCATTTT
-	TRBJ1-3	TRBV3-1/TRBV3-2	-	CASSPGASGNTIYF	TGTGCCAGCAGCCCAGGGGCCTCTGGAAACACCATATATTTT
-	TRBJ2-4	TRBV7-2	-	CASSLGGLAKNIQYF	TGTGCCAGCAGCTTAGGGGGCTTAGCCAAAAACATTCAGTACTTC
TRBD2	TRBJ2-2	TRBV7-2	-	CASSSSGRETGELFF	TGTGCCAGCAGCTCGAGCGGGAGGGAGACCGGGGAGCTGTTTTTT
TRBD1	TRBJ1-4	TRBV4-1	-	CASSPGQPTNEKLFF	TGCGCCAGCAGCCCGGGACAGCCAACTAATGAAAAACTGTTTTTT
-	TRBJ1-2	TRBV6-5	-	CASAQGHSYGYTF	TGTGCCAGCGCGCAGGGACATAGCTATGGCTACACCTTC
-	TRBJ1-1	TRBV3-1/TRBV3-2	-	CASSQQALSEAFF	TGTGCCAGCAGCCAGCAGGCCCTCTCTGAAGCTTTCTTT
TRBD1	TRBJ1-1	TRBV19	-	CASTLLNRGNTEAFF	TGTGCCAGTACCTTATTGAACAGGGGAAACACTGAAGCTTTCTTT
-	TRBJ1-1	TRBV30	-	CAWSVAEAGAFF	TGTGCCTGGAGTGTTGCAGAAGCGGGAGCTTTCTTT
TRBD2	TRBJ2-1	TRBV29-1	-	CSTGAGGFYEQFF	TGCAGCACTGGGGCGGGAGGCTTCTATGAGCAGTTCTTC
-	TRBJ1-4	TRBV7-8	-	CASRQNYREKLFF	TGTGCCAGCAGGCAAAACTATAGGGAAAAACTGTTTTTT
-	TRBJ1-1	TRBV7-3	-	CASSIQHGLGNTEAFF	TGTGCCAGCAGCATACAACATGGACTGGGAAACACTGAAGCTTTCTTT
TRBD1	TRBJ2-3	TRBV23-1	-	CASRISIPGQGTDTQYF	TGCGCCAGCAGGATATCTATCCCGGGACAGGGCACAGATACGCAGTATTTT
-	TRBJ2-7	TRBV5-1	few	CASSLGDLDRQYF	TGCGCCAGCAGCTTGGGCGATTTGGACAGGCAGTACTTC
-	TRBJ1-5	TRBV28	-	CASRQYSNQPQHF	TGTGCCAGTCGTCAGTATAGCAATCAGCCCCAGCATTTT
TRBD2	TRBJ2-2	TRBV7-2	-	CASSRLRGGTGELFF	TGTGCCAGCAGCCGTTTGCGGGGAGGGACCGGGGAGCTGTTTTTT
-	TRBJ1-2	TRBV23-1	-	CARSQYDSATNYGYTF	TGCGCCAGAAGTCAATATGACAGCGCAACTAACTATGGCTACACCTTC
TRBD2	TRBJ2-7	TRBV5-1	-	CASSLAGTSAYEQYF	TGCGCCAGCAGCTTGGCCGGGACTAGCGCCTACGAGCAGTACTTC
TRBD2	TRBJ2-3	TRBV24-1	-	CATSDRSGGSDTQYF	TGTGCCACCAGTGATCGGTCGGGAGGCTCTGATACGCAGTATTTT
-	TRBJ2-1	TRBV4-3	-	CASSQFRASSGKNEQFF	TGCGCCAGCAGCCAATTCCGGGCCAGTTCGGGGAAAAATGAGCAGTTCTTC
TRBD2	TRBJ2-1	TRBV7-3	-	CASSLIGTSGYNEQFF	TGTGCCAGCAGCTTAATAGGGACTAGCGGATACAATGAGCAGTTCTTC
TRBD1	TRBJ1-2	TRBV7-2	-	CASSKRTGVGGYTF	TGTGCCAGCAGCAAGCGGACAGGGGTCGGTGGCTACACCTTC
-	TRBJ2-5	TRBV19	-	CASSGTDQETQYF	TGTGCCAGTAGTGGTACAGACCAAGAGACCCAGTACTTC
-	TRBJ2-3	TRBV21-1	-	CASAASRDTQYF	TGTGCCAGCGCCGCTAGTCGAGATACGCAGTATTTT
-	TRBJ1-4	TRBV5-1	-	CASTRSVHNEKLFF	TGCGCCAGCACTCGGTCTGTTCATAATGAAAAACTGTTTTTT
-	TRBJ2-2	TRBV24-1	-	CATSRASNTGELFF	TGTGCCACCAGCAGGGCCTCGAACACCGGGGAGCTGTTTTTT
TRBD2	TRBJ2-7	TRBV6-6	-	CASSFPRREGLYEQYF	TGTGCCAGCAGTTTCCCTAGGCGGGAGGGCCTGTACGAGCAGTACTTC
-	TRBJ1-1	TRBV11-3	-	CASSKKGGHTEAFF	TGTGCCAGCAGCAAAAAGGGGGGGCACACTGAAGCTTTCTTT